The clone carrying this T cell receptor beta chain is a singleton in its sample. The antigen is not known. TCRdb's copy holds only in-frame clones and misses some; the assay was immunoSEQ multiplex PCR. The sample shows about 40,000 clones, 65% to 85% of them seen only once. The ends lost 7 bases at V and 5 bases at J; junction bases unmatched: 9. The germline V gene encodes CDR1 SQVTM and CDR2 ANQGSEA. This CDR3 region has 14 residues. The data are from a study of STAT5B mutations in CD4+ large granular lymphocyte leukemia. Findings and limits, study-wide: Top patient clones used TRBV06 genes more often: 8/27 versus 2/35 in controls. Patient CD4-sorted repertoires looked more clonal than healthy CD4+ repertoires, even without putative leukemic clones.

This receptor was identified in a human donor in good health. The chain joins TRBV29-1 to TRBJ2-5; 11 bases line up with TRBD2. Sequenced: CD4+ T cells from blood buffy coats. The CDR3 DNA is TGCAGCGGAGAACTAGCGGGAGTTGGGGAGACCCAGTACTTC. Amino acid sequence: CSGELAGVGETQYF. The entire variable domain, with the rest obtained from reference TRBV29-1 and TRBJ2-5, is as follows: SAVISQKPSRDICQRGTSLTIQCQVDSQVTMMFWYRQQPGQSLTLIATANQGSEATYESGFVIDKFPISRPNLTFSTLTVSNMSPEDSSIYLCSGELAGVGETQYFGPGTRLLVL.